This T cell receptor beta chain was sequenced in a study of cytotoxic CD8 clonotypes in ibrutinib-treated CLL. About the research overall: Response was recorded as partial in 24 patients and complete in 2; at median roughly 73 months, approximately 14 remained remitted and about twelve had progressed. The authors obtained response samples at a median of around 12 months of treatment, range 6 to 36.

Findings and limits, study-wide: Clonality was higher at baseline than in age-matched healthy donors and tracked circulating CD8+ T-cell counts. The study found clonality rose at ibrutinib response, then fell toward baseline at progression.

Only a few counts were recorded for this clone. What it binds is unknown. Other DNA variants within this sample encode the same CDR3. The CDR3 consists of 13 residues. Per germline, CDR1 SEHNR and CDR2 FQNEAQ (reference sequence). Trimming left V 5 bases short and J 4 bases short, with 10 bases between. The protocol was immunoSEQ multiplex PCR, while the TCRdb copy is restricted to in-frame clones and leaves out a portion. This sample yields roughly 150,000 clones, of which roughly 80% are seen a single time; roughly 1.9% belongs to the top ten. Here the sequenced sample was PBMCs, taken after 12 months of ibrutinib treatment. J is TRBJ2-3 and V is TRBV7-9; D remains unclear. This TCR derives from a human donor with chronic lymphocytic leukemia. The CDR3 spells CASSPRGPDTQYF. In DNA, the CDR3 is TGTGCCAGCAGCCCCCGTGGCCCAGATACGCAGTATTTT.